The TCR beta chain described here comes from a study of prognosis after radiotherapy for stage I lung cancer. On the study more broadly: After radiotherapy, distant metastases were seen in four patients (median around seven months), and no significant progression was seen in 15. General study results and limits: Shannon entropy (measured after stereotactic body radiation therapy) was lower in patients who went on to develop distant metastases. Patients with and without metastases reportedly differed in TRBV and TRBJ gene usage frequencies.

This clonotype was detected ten times or more. The antigen is undetermined. Amplification of TCR beta CDR3 from genomic DNA used two-round multiplex PCR. Used in first-round PCR were primers specific to each TRBV and TRBJ gene. TCRdb passed the multiplex PCR reads through MiXCR, listing each CDR3 protein once. This table has under 50,000 distinct CDR3 sequences, roughly a quarter appearing once. The CDR3 consists of 12 residues. The V gene's germline CDR1 is MDHEN and CDR2 SYDVKM. V lost 6 bases, J lost 5 bases, and 9 bases lay in between. The TCR comes from a donor aged 50 or older with non-small cell lung cancer. The chain combines TRBV28 with TRBJ2-3; tentatively, D is TRBD2 (5 bases). The material sequenced was PBMCs, taken before or after stereotactic body radiation therapy (not recorded which). DNA of the CDR3: TGTGCCAGCAGCGGGGTGGGAGATACGCAGTATTTT. Translating gives CASSGVGDTQYF.